This is a list of T cell receptor beta chains from one sample in a study of T cell responses to AZD1222 COVID-19 vaccine. The table came from immunoSEQ multiplex PCR; TCRdb's copy has only in-frame clones and leaves some out. Found here are some 94,000 clones, around nine tenths of them singletons; the top ten hold 12%. Here the sequenced sample was peripheral blood, taken on day 0 of AZD1222 vaccination. The source is an adult in good health. Each CDR3 is given with its conserved first and last residue. The order of the fields is CDR3 DNA, CDR3 protein, V gene, D gene, J gene. The D gene is left open where the match is weak.

DNA: TGCGCCAGCAGCCAGAGGCTCCGGGACTTCAGCTCTGGGGCCAACGTCCTGACTTTC; CDR3: CASSQRLRDFSSGANVLTF; V: TRBV4-1; D: -; J: TRBJ2-6
DNA: TGTGCCAGCAGTTTAGGCAATCAGCCCCAGCATTTT; CDR3: CASSLGNQPQHF; V: TRBV12-3/TRBV12-4; D: -; J: TRBJ1-5
DNA: TGTGCCAGCAGCCAAGATTTGGGCCAGCCCCAGCATTTT; CDR3: CASSQDLGQPQHF; V: TRBV14; D: -; J: TRBJ1-5
DNA: TGTGCCAGTAAGGTCCGTAGCGGGAGCTCCTACAATGAGCAGTTCTTC; CDR3: CASKVRSGSSYNEQFF; V: TRBV19; D: TRBD2; J: TRBJ2-1
DNA: TGTGCCAGCAGTATACAGGGGGACCCTAGCACAGATACGCAGTATTTT; CDR3: CASSIQGDPSTDTQYF; V: TRBV27; D: TRBD1; J: TRBJ2-3
DNA: TGTGCCAGCAGTCCGGGACAGGGGTACGAGCAGTACTTC; CDR3: CASSPGQGYEQYF; V: TRBV28; D: TRBD1; J: TRBJ2-7
DNA: TGCGCCAGCAGCCATCCGGGAGCGGGATCCTACGAGCAGTACTTC; CDR3: CASSHPGAGSYEQYF; V: TRBV4-1; D: TRBD2; J: TRBJ2-7
DNA: TGTGCCAGCAGTTTAGAAGGGAGGAGGAATCAGCCCCAGCATTTT; CDR3: CASSLEGRRNQPQHF; V: TRBV28; D: -; J: TRBJ1-5
DNA: TGTGCCTGGTGGGGCAGGGAGCCCTATGGCTACACCTTC; CDR3: CAWWGREPYGYTF; V: TRBV30; D: -; J: TRBJ1-2
DNA: TGTGCCAGCAGCTTAGGCTTCGACAGCAATGAGCAGTTCTTC; CDR3: CASSLGFDSNEQFF; V: TRBV11-3; D: -; J: TRBJ2-1
DNA: TGTGCCAGCACCGGGGGAACTAATGAAAAACTGTTTTTT; CDR3: CASTGGTNEKLFF; V: TRBV6-5; D: -; J: TRBJ1-4
DNA: TGTGCCAGCTCACCCCAGACAGGGAACACCGGGGAGCTGTTTTTT; CDR3: CASSPQTGNTGELFF; V: TRBV18; D: -; J: TRBJ2-2
DNA: TGTGCCAGCAGCCAAGGCTTAACCGGGACAGGGAGCTACGAGCAGTACTTC; CDR3: CASSQGLTGTGSYEQYF; V: TRBV14; D: TRBD1; J: TRBJ2-7